The 18 T cell receptor beta chains in this list originate from one sample, sequenced in a study of cytomegalovirus exposure and HLA in healthy donors. The PCR had 60 Vbeta and 13 Jbeta primers. Profiling relied on immunoSEQ multiplex PCR, and the TCRdb table lists in-frame clones only, not all of them. The sample carries more than 80,000 clones, 55% to 75% recorded once. What was sequenced was PBMCs. These receptors were collected from a man aged 45-60 years in good health and CMV-seronegative.

This clone was observed a handful of times. The rearrangement uses TRBV29-1 and TRBJ1-1, with no clear D. The V and J ends lost 6 bases and 0 bases respectively, with 11 bases between them. Germline values: CDR1 SQVTM, CDR2 ANQGSEA. The length of the CDR3 is 13 residues. The CDR3 region is CSVETTMNTEAFF. The CDR3, as DNA: TGCAGCGTCGAGACAACCATGAACACTGAAGCTTTCTTT.

V and J are TRBV4-1 and TRBJ2-3; tentative D call: TRBD2 (6 bases). Per germline, CDR1 MGHRA and CDR2 YSYEKL. The CDR3 spans 15 residues. The V gene lost 0 bases and the J gene lost 0 bases, with 7 bases spanning the gap. The CDR3 coding sequence is TGCGCCAGCAGCCAAGATGGGACTAGCACAGATACGCAGTATTTT. Amino acids: CASSQDGTSTDTQYF.

The chain is built from TRBV7-9 and TRBJ2-7, with TRBD1 matching over 9 bases. The CDR3 is 15 residues long. Per germline, CDR1 SEHNR and CDR2 FQNEAQ (reference sequence). V was pared by 5 bases and J by 1 base, with 6 bases of the junction left unmatched. The CDR3 DNA reads TGTGCCAGCAGCCAAGGGACAGGGAATTCCTACGAGCAGTACGTC. Amino acids: CASSQGTGNSYEQYV.

This clone was observed a few times. CDR3 nucleotide sequence: TGTGCCAGAAGGACGGGATTAGTAGACAGGGTAAATGGCTACACCTTC. It yields the protein CARRTGLVDRVNGYTF. The chain joins TRBV5-3 to TRBJ1-2, with 7 bases that match TRBD1. TRBV5-3 is treated as an ORF (open reading frame) with a function not yet certain. The V gene end was trimmed by 5 bases and the J gene end by 6 bases; junction bases not matched to a gene: 16. There are 16 residues in the CDR3.

The chain has TRBV18 and TRBJ2-1, with TRBD2 matching over 10 bases. J lost 4 bases, V lost 2 bases, and 5 bases had no gene match. CDR1 and CDR2 (germline): KGHSH, LQKENI. The CDR3 consists of 16 residues. The CDR3 bases are TGTGCCAGCTCACCAAGGGCACTAGCGGGGTACAATGAGCAGTTCTTC. It encodes CASSPRALAGYNEQFF.

This clone was found a few times. The chain is built from TRBV11-3 and TRBJ2-2; the match to TRBD2 covers 10 bases. Trimming cost V 2 bases and J 8 bases; bases outside gene matches: 11. Per germline, CDR1 SGHNT and CDR2 YENEEA. The CDR3 loop spans 17 amino acids. This chain's CDR3 is CASSLLPGLAREGELFF. CDR3 coding DNA: TGTGCCAGCAGCTTACTCCCGGGACTAGCGCGGGAGGGGGAGCTGTTTTTT.

This clone was seen a single time. The chain has TRBV27 and TRBJ1-2; 10 nucleotides line up with TRBD1. CDR3 length: 14 residues. Germline values: CDR1 MNHEY, CDR2 SMNVEV (reference sequence). V lost 8 bases to trimming and J lost 7 bases; unmatched junction nucleotides: 10. In DNA, the CDR3 is TGTGCCAGCGGACCGGGACAGGGGATCCCTGGCTACACCTTC. This encodes CASGPGQGIPGYTF.

The chain joins TRBV5-4 to TRBJ2-3; no firm D call. The CDR3 has 16 residues. V was pared by 4 bases and J by 3 bases, with 18 bases between. The germline CDR1 and CDR2 sequences are SGHNT and YYREEE (reference sequence). The CDR3 nucleotides read TGTGCCAGCAGCCCGGTTGGGTCAGGAAGAACAGATACGCAGTATTTT. Its protein product is CASSPVGSGRTDTQYF.

The chain carries TRBV18 and TRBJ2-7; TRBD2 aligns across 16 bases. The junction had 1 base not matched to a gene; V was cut back by 4 bases and J by 7 bases. Germline CDR1 is KGHSH and CDR2 is LQKENI. This CDR3 comprises 14 residues. CDR3 DNA: TGTGCCAGCTCACGGGGACTAGCGGGAGGGGAGCAGTACGTC. Amino acids: CASSRGLAGGEQYV.

DNA for the CDR3: TGTGCCAGCTCGACCGTGGGCGTTGAGACCCAGTACTTC. Amino acids: CASSTVGVETQYF. V is TRBV5-4 and J is TRBJ2-5; D not resolved. The length of the CDR3 is 13 residues. Germline values: CDR1 SGHNT, CDR2 YYREEE (reference sequence). Deletions cut 7 bases from V and 5 bases from J, with 15 bases between.

The V and J genes are TRBV14 and TRBJ2-5; TRBD1 agrees at 8 bases. With the DNA end fitting TRBJ2-7 better, the J assignment may be wrong. This CDR3 region has 16 residues. Germline-derived CDR1 and CDR2 are SGHDN and FVKESK. The CDR3 region is CASSQDVRDRGYEQYF. Written as DNA, the CDR3 is TGTGCCAGCAGCCAAGATGTTCGTGACAGGGGCTACGAGCAGTACTTC.

The chain employs TRBV6-1 and TRBJ2-7; possible D gene TRBD1, 6 bases. The CDR3 extends over 15 amino acids. Between the trimmed V and J ends, which lost 4 bases and 7 bases, there was a span of 20 bases. The germline CDR1 and CDR2 sequences are MNHNS and SASEGT. DNA for the CDR3: TGTGCCAGCAGTGGGGGAACAGGGTTGAAGTGGGAGCAGTACGTC. This codes for CASSGGTGLKWEQYV.

V gene TRBV5-4 combines with J gene TRBJ2-3, with 7 bases fitting TRBD1. V gave up 0 bases and J gave up 2 bases; unmatched junction bases: 6. Germline V gives CDR1 SGHNT, CDR2 YYREEE (reference sequence). The CDR3 has 16 residues. The CDR3 sequence is CASSLGGDRSTDTQYF. CDR3 DNA sequence: TGTGCCAGCAGCTTGGGTGGGGACAGATCCACAGATACGCAGTATTTT. Filled out from reference TRBV5-4 and TRBJ2-3, the complete variable domain reads ETGVTQSPTHLIKTRGQQVTLRCSSQSGHNTVSWYQQALGQGPQFIFQYYREEENGRGNFPPRFSGLQFPNYSSELNVNALELDDSALYLCASSLGGDRSTDTQYFGPGTRLTVL.

The chain is built from TRBV5-1 and TRBJ2-2, with a possible D match to TRBD2 (6 bases). Trimming removed 4 bases from V and 3 bases from J, with 13 bases in between. Per germline, CDR1 SGHRS and CDR2 YFSETQ. The CDR3 is 15 residues long. The CDR3 loop is CASSLSSADTGELFF. The CDR3 DNA reads as TGCGCCAGCAGCCTTTCTAGCGCGGACACCGGGGAGCTGTTTTTT.

The chain uses TRBV7-6 and TRBJ2-5, with TRBD1 identical over 7 bases. Per the germline V gene, CDR1 is SGHVS and CDR2 is FNYEAQ. There are 14 residues in the CDR3. Trimming cost V 5 bases and J 0 bases; bases outside gene matches: 3. CDR3 protein: CASSPGQDQETQYF. CDR3 coding DNA: TGTGCCAGCAGCCCCGGACAGGACCAAGAGACCCAGTACTTC.

This clone has a handful of counts. This chain links TRBV4-2 with TRBJ2-1, with 8 bases matching TRBD2. Germline CDR1 is LGHNA and CDR2 is YNFKEQ. CDR3 size: 16 residues. The junction had 9 bases not matched to a gene; V was cut back by 5 bases and J by 3 bases. CDR3 DNA: TGTGCCAGCAGCGACGTCGGGCGGGGGGACTACAATGAGCAGTTCTTC. Protein sequence: CASSDVGRGDYNEQFF.

J is TRBJ2-3 and V is TRBV1; TRBD2 is taken as the D call from the table, unchecked against the DNA. TRBV1 is described as a pseudogene. There are 18 residues in the CDR3. The CDR3 here is CTSSQDMASGGSTDTQYF. The CDR3 nucleotides read TGCACCAGCAGCCAAGATATGGCTAGCGGGGGGTCCACAGATACGCAGTATTTT.

The chain uses TRBV11-3 and TRBJ2-7; tentatively, D is TRBD2 (6 bases). CDR3 length: 13 amino acids. CDR1 is SGHNT and CDR2 is YENEEA in the germline V gene. Trimming took off 1 base at V and 7 bases at J, with 11 bases between the two ends. This CDR3 reads CASSLVGGSEQYF. As DNA, the CDR3 is TGTGCCAGCAGCTTAGTCGGGGGATCTGAGCAGTACTTC.